The 30 T cell receptor beta chains below all came from one sample that was sequenced in a study of shared clonotypes between healthy human individuals (dated by TCRdb to 2019 to 2021). To prepare the library, the immunoSEQ multiplex PCR assay was applied. The source is immuneACCESS, and TCRdb retained only in-frame sequences with V and J called. Part of the clones is not carried over; for the studies checked, unresolved V genes explain less than half of this, and the remainder is unexplained. The sample has under 2.5 million clones on record, 85% to 95% of them singletons. The ten largest clones add up to approximately 0.41% of the sample. Sequencing was performed on naive CD4+ T cells from PBMCs. This specimen's cell subset or site label, interpreted: CD45RA+ positively selected. The source of these receptors is a man between 18 and 29 years old in good health. Some clones in this sample may be carry-over from other donors' samples.

V usage is TRBV5-1 and J usage is TRBJ2-7; possibly TRBD2 for D (5 bases). Germline V CDR1 and CDR2: SGHRS, YFSETQ. V lost 4 bases and J 0 bases, leaving 17 bases between the germline ends. The CDR3 has 16 amino acids. The CDR3 DNA reads as TGCGCCAGCAGCCTTCGAGGGCCAGCGAGCTCCTACGAGCAGTACTTC. Protein product: CASSLRGPASSYEQYF.

This clone came up a few times. The J gene is TRBJ1-1, the V gene TRBV12-5, with no clear D. The CDR3 runs to 16 residues. V dropped 2 bases and J dropped 3 bases, with 16 bases sitting between them. Germline V lookup: CDR1 LGHNT, CDR2 FRNRAP. The CDR3 protein is CASGLTPARVDTEAFF. The CDR3 DNA follows: TGTGCTAGTGGTTTGACCCCCGCGAGGGTGGACACTGAAGCTTTCTTT.

On this clone: Other nucleotide sequences from this sample produce the same CDR3. This rearrangement joins TRBV5-1 to TRBJ2-1, with 10 bases matching TRBD2. Unmatched junction bases numbered 5, after V lost 2 bases and J lost 3 bases. Germline V gene data show CDR1 as SGHRS and CDR2 as YFSETQ. The CDR3 contains 16 residues. CDR3 region: CASSFTSGTVYNEQFF. Here the CDR3 DNA reads TGCGCCAGCAGCTTTACTAGCGGGACAGTCTACAATGAGCAGTTCTTC. Filled out from reference TRBV5-1 and TRBJ2-1, the complete variable domain reads KAGVTQTPRYLIKTRGQQVTLSCSPISGHRSVSWYQQTPGQGLQFLFEYFSETQRNKGNFPGRFSGRQFSNSRSEMNVSTLELGDSALYLCASSFTSGTVYNEQFFGPGTRLTVL.

This clone was picked up one time. A read error may be the cause here, since a much bigger clone is one base away. Different DNA sequences within this sample yield the same CDR3. The rearrangement uses TRBV28 and TRBJ1-5; the D is unclear. Per the germline V gene, CDR1 is MDHEN and CDR2 is SYDVKM. V dropped 5 bases and J dropped 6 bases, with 2 bases sitting between them. The CDR3 consists of 10 residues. This CDR3 reads CASSLQPQHF. CDR3 nucleotide sequence: TGTGCCAGCAGTCTTCAGCCCCAGCATTTT.

This clone has only a few counts. The CDR3, as DNA: TGCGCCAGCAGCTCGACCGGGGTAATGAACACTGAAGCTTTCTTT. This translates into CASSSTGVMNTEAFF. The J gene is TRBJ1-1, the V gene TRBV5-1; D unresolved. CDR1 is SGHRS and CDR2 is YFSETQ in the germline V gene. V gave up 3 bases and J gave up 0 bases, with 12 bases separating them. This CDR3 has 15 amino acids.

The chain is built from TRBV7-8 and TRBJ2-3, with D possibly matching TRBD2 (6 bases). The CDR3 is 15 amino acids. V gave up 1 base and J gave up 1 base, with 9 bases separating them. Germline CDR1 is SGHVS and CDR2 is FQNEAQ. CDR3 nucleotide sequence: TGTGCCAGCAGCTTAGGGTGGGGGGGCACAGATACGCAGTATTTT. Translation gives CASSLGWGGTDTQYF.

This clone was detected only once. Written as DNA, the CDR3 is TGCGCCAGCCGGTTCATAAGCGGGAGCGTCGGGGATACGCAGTATTTT. Translating gives CASRFISGSVGDTQYF. The chain is built from TRBV5-1 and TRBJ2-3, with 8 bases identical to TRBD2. The V and J ends lost 7 bases and 6 bases, in that order; junction bases with no gene match: 16. Germline V gene lookup returns CDR1 SGHRS and CDR2 YFSETQ. The CDR3 spans 16 residues.

The chain employs TRBV5-1 and TRBJ2-1, with a possible D match to TRBD2 (5 bases). CDR3 length equals 16 residues. In germline, CDR1 is SGHRS, CDR2 YFSETQ. V was clipped by 0 bases and J by 7 bases, with 17 bases between them. Written as DNA, the CDR3 is TGCGCCAGCAGCTTGGTAGGGAGCCCTCTCCGAAATGAGCAGTTCTTC. This translates into CASSLVGSPLRNEQFF.

The chain is built from TRBV6-5 and TRBJ1-2; D ambiguous. V was clipped by 6 bases and J by 0 bases, with 5 bases between them. CDR3 length equals 12 residues. Germline V lookup: CDR1 MNHEY, CDR2 SVGAGI. The CDR3 nucleotides are TGTGCCAGCAGGGCCTCTAACTATGGCTACACCTTC. This sequence encodes CASRASNYGYTF.

V and J are TRBV11-2 and TRBJ2-1, with a possible D match to TRBD2 (6 bases). The ends were cut back, 4 bases at V and 3 bases at J, with 10 bases in the middle. CDR1 and CDR2 (germline): SGHAT, FQNNGV. The CDR3 contains 14 residues. The CDR3 reads CASSSVGGYNEQFF. In DNA form, the CDR3 reads TGTGCCAGCAGCTCCGTGGGAGGCTACAATGAGCAGTTCTTC.

The V and J genes are TRBV29-1 and TRBJ1-1; perhaps TRBD1 as D (6 bases). V dropped 3 bases and J dropped 5 bases, with 13 bases sitting between them. CDR1 SQVTM and CDR2 ANQGSEA come from the germline V gene. CDR3 length equals 13 residues. In DNA form, the CDR3 reads TGCAGCGTTGAGGGGGCTGGGGGGACTGAAGCTTTCTTT. Protein sequence: CSVEGAGGTEAFF.

The rearrangement uses TRBV5-6 and TRBJ1-2; D may be TRBD1 (5 bases). V was cut by 0 bases and J by 7 bases, with 10 bases left in between. CDR3 length: 13 residues. Germline CDR1 and CDR2: SGHDT and YYEEEE. The CDR3 sequence is CASSLAGYGGYTF. CDR3 sequence (DNA): TGTGCCAGCAGCTTGGCAGGGTACGGTGGCTACACCTTC.

The rearrangement uses TRBV6-1 and TRBJ2-7; D ambiguous. Germline CDR1 reads MNHNS; CDR2 reads SASEGT. CDR3 size: 13 residues. With 4 bases removed from V and 0 bases from J, the gap between germline ends came to 7 bases. CDR3 residues: CASSVDFSYEQYF. The CDR3 DNA reads as TGTGCCAGCAGTGTCGACTTCTCCTACGAGCAGTACTTC.

The chain recombines TRBV5-1 with TRBJ2-2; tentative D call: TRBD1 (6 bases). The CDR3 extends over 18 amino acids. The germline gives CDR1 SGHRS, CDR2 YFSETQ. V lost 2 bases, J lost 6 bases, and 23 bases lay in between. The CDR3 protein is CASSFSLGRGAWAGELFF. CDR3 DNA sequence: TGCGCCAGCAGCTTTTCTCTAGGCAGGGGCGCCTGGGCCGGGGAGCTGTTTTTT.

The chain employs TRBV5-1 and TRBJ1-1; D gene uncertain. V lost 3 bases and J lost 2, with 5 bases in between. The CDR3 runs to 12 residues. Germline V CDR1 and CDR2: SGHRS, YFSETQ. The CDR3, as DNA: TGCGCCAGCAGCTGGAGTAACACTGAAGCTTTCTTT. Translation: CASSWSNTEAFF.

The chain is built from TRBV7-9 and TRBJ2-5; tentative D call: TRBD2 (5 bases). The CDR3 contains 13 residues. Germline V lookup: CDR1 SEHNR, CDR2 FQNEAQ (reference sequence). V lost 4 bases and J 7 bases, leaving 13 bases between the germline ends. The CDR3 DNA sequence: TGTGCCAGCAGCTCTCGGACCCGGGGGACCCAGTACTTC. It encodes CASSSRTRGTQYF.

This chain uses TRBV7-2 with TRBJ2-7; perhaps TRBD2 as D (6 bases). With 1 base removed from V and 2 bases from J, the gap between germline ends came to 15 bases. CDR1 is SGHTA, CDR2 FQGNSA, per germline. This CDR3 has 16 residues. In DNA, the CDR3 is TGTGCCAGCAGCTTAGGAGGCAGCGGGCTCCCCTACGAGCAGTACTTC. Encoded protein: CASSLGGSGLPYEQYF.

The rearrangement uses TRBV18 and TRBJ2-3, with 7 bases fitting TRBD2. The CDR3 runs 15 residues. CDR1 is KGHSH and CDR2 is LQKENI in the germline V gene. With 8 bases clipped from V and 2 bases from J, the junction kept 10 bases outside the gene matches. The chain's CDR3 is CASTFLADHTDTQYF. In DNA, the CDR3 is TGTGCCAGCACCTTTCTAGCGGACCACACAGATACGCAGTATTTT.

V usage is TRBV28 and J usage is TRBJ1-5; D not resolved. The length of the CDR3 is 14 residues. V was clipped by 2 bases and J by 3 bases, with 8 bases between them. Germline CDR1 is MDHEN and CDR2 is SYDVKM. This chain's CDR3 is CASSLVQFNQPQHF. CDR3 nucleotides: TGTGCCAGCAGTTTAGTTCAGTTCAATCAGCCCCAGCATTTT.

This clone was counted a few times. The chain employs TRBV29-1 and TRBJ1-1; unclear D gene. There are 12 residues in the CDR3. Trimming pared 7 bases from V and 2 bases from J, leaving 11 bases between. Germline V CDR1 and CDR2: SQVTM, ANQGSEA. Here the CDR3 reads CSAGSSNTEAFF. CDR3 bases: TGCAGCGCCGGGAGTAGCAACACTGAAGCTTTCTTT.

The chain employs TRBV5-1 and TRBJ2-2; 7 bases are shared with TRBD2. J lost 3 bases, V lost 0 bases, and 8 bases had no gene match. The germline V gene encodes CDR1 SGHRS and CDR2 YFSETQ. The CDR3 spans 17 residues. CDR3 sequence reads: CASSLGASGGDTGELFF. The CDR3 DNA reads as TGCGCCAGCAGCTTGGGGGCTAGCGGAGGGGACACCGGGGAGCTGTTTTTT.

The rearrangement joins TRBV18 to TRBJ2-7, with 9 nucleotides matching TRBD2. The V gene's germline CDR1 is KGHSH and CDR2 LQKENI. The CDR3 is 16 residues long. The J segment lost 4 bases and the V segment lost 0 bases, leaving 7 bases of the junction unmatched. CDR3 nucleotide sequence: TGTGCCAGCTCACCACCGGGGGCGGGAGGGCCTTACGAGCAGTACTTC. Translating it yields CASSPPGAGGPYEQYF.

The chain joins TRBV6-4 to TRBJ1-5; tentative D call: TRBD1 (6 bases). V lost 8 bases to trimming and J lost 0 bases, with 20 bases between them. Germline V gene data show CDR1 as MRHNA and CDR2 as SNTAGT. The length of the CDR3 is 17 residues. CDR3 DNA sequence: TGTGCCAGCGGATCGACCCAACAGGGTTATAGCAATCAGCCCCAGCATTTT. Translation gives CASGSTQQGYSNQPQHF.

The DNA of the CDR3 is TGCGCCAGCAGCGAGGGACAGGGGGCGGGATACAATGAGCAGTTCTTC. Translated: CASSEGQGAGYNEQFF. This chain connects TRBV5-1 to TRBJ2-1, with TRBD1 matching 12 bases. V was clipped by 4 bases and J by 4 bases; unmatched bases: 6. The CDR3 totals 16 residues. Per germline, CDR1 SGHRS and CDR2 YFSETQ.

V is TRBV15 and J is TRBJ2-7; D might be TRBD2 (5 bases). V lost 2 bases and J lost 2, with 13 bases in between. The germline V gene has CDR1 LNHNV and CDR2 YYDKDF (reference sequence). This CDR3 contains 15 residues. CDR3 sequence: CATSRLSAPTYEQYF. CDR3 coding DNA: TGTGCCACCAGCAGACTTAGCGCCCCTACCTACGAGCAGTACTTC.

As regards this clone: Other DNA variants within this sample encode the same CDR3. The chain links TRBV6-5 to TRBJ1-5, with D uncertain. Trimming pared 6 bases from V and 5 bases from J, leaving 11 bases between. This CDR3 is 13 amino acids long. Germline CDR1 reads MNHEY; CDR2 reads SVGAGI. The CDR3 region has the DNA TGTGCCAGCAGCCTCGGCGGGGATCAGCCCCAGCATTTT. This gives the protein CASSLGGDQPQHF.

Turning to this clone: Different DNA sequences within this sample yield the same CDR3. J is TRBJ2-3 and V is TRBV11-2; 9 bases align to TRBD2. This CDR3 contains 15 residues. Germline V gene data show CDR1 as SGHAT and CDR2 as FQNNGV. V lost 3 bases, J lost 2 bases, and 3 bases stayed unmatched. CDR3 DNA: TGTGCCAGCAGCTTGACTAGCGGATACACAGATACGCAGTATTTT. As protein: CASSLTSGYTDTQYF.

The gene calls are TRBV5-1 and TRBJ2-1; D is unresolved. Trimming stripped 0 bases from V and 8 bases from J, with 15 bases between. CDR1 and CDR2 from the germline V gene are SGHRS and YFSETQ. The CDR3 loop spans 15 amino acids. The CDR3 nucleotides are TGCGCCAGCAGCTTGGCAGACGGCTTAGGGCATGAGCAGTTCTTC. This sequence encodes CASSLADGLGHEQFF.

The chain is built from TRBV5-1 and TRBJ1-5; D not certain. CDR3 length: 16 amino acids. Trimming shortened V by 4 bases and J by 0 bases, and 14 bases separated the two germline ends. Germline CDR1 and CDR2: SGHRS and YFSETQ. CDR3 sequence reads: CASSPGERYSNQPQHF. The CDR3 DNA follows: TGCGCCAGCAGCCCCGGGGAGAGATATAGCAATCAGCCCCAGCATTTT.

This clone has only a few counts. V usage is TRBV10-1 and J usage is TRBJ1-1; 8 nucleotides agree with TRBD1. The germline gives CDR1 WNHNN, CDR2 SYGVQD (reference sequence). J was trimmed by 7 bases and V by 0 bases; bases with no gene match: 10. This CDR3 is built from 16 residues. This chain's CDR3 is CASSESGTGPVGEAFF. The DNA of the CDR3 is TGCGCCAGCAGTGAGTCTGGGACAGGTCCCGTGGGTGAAGCTTTCTTT.